One and the same sample provided the 23 T cell receptor beta chains below, sequenced in a study of identical twins. In TCRdb, the 5' RACE reads were re-called with MiXCR into one record per CDR3 protein. The table lists 600,000 to 700,000 distinct CDR3 sequences, around 21% of them singletons. These sequences were also reported in another study, on T cells expressing NK-cell markers.

The sequenced material came from PBMCs. These receptors were collected from a woman under 30 in good health.

This clonotype has a handful of counts. The chain couples TRBV5-5 to TRBJ1-6; D remains unclear. V was clipped by 6 bases and J by 0 bases, with 10 bases between them. This CDR3 comprises 15 residues. CDR1 is SGHKS and CDR2 is YYEKEE in the germline V gene (reference sequence). The CDR3 DNA reads as TGTGCCAGCACCCTGACGAGCTCCTATAATTCACCCCTCCACTTT. Amino acid sequence: CASTLTSSYNSPLHF.

The CDR3 is CASSLRAGAQGAHGYTF. The DNA of the CDR3 is TGTGCCAGCAGTCTAAGGGCAGGGGCGCAGGGGGCGCACGGCTACACCTTC. The chain links TRBV7-2 to TRBJ1-2, with TRBD1 matching over 8 bases. V lost 6 bases, J lost 8 bases, and 20 bases stayed unmatched. Germline lookup yields CDR1 SGHTA and CDR2 FQGNSA. The CDR3 contains 17 residues.

This clonotype was found a few times. This sequence joins TRBV4-3 and TRBJ2-1; D remains unclear. Per germline, CDR1 LGHNA and CDR2 YSLEER. Trimming left V 1 base short and J 4 bases short, with 8 bases between. This CDR3 region has 14 residues. Here the CDR3 DNA reads TGCGCCAGCAGCCAAGTCAGGAGTTACAATGAGCAGTTCTTC. Translating gives CASSQVRSYNEQFF.

In the case of this clonotype: At one end, the junction sequence differs from germline, possibly due to a read error. The rearrangement joins TRBV7-9 to TRBJ2-7; 12 bases line up with TRBD2. Germline values: CDR1 SEHNR, CDR2 FQNEAQ (reference sequence). The length of the CDR3 is 13 residues. CDR3 sequence reads: CASSLATSGSFRF. Here the CDR3 DNA reads TGTGCCAGCAGCTTAGCGACTAGCGGGAGCTTTAGGTTC.

This clonotype has more than one count but fewer than ten. The chain combines TRBV5-6 with TRBJ2-3; TRBD1 aligns across 7 bases. Germline CDR1 and CDR2: SGHDT and YYEEEE. CDR3 size: 16 residues. Losses at the gene ends were 2 bases for V and 5 bases for J; bases not matched to a gene: 11. CDR3 DNA sequence: TGTGCCAGCAGCTTACTGACAGGGCAAAGGGGAGATACGCAGTATTTT. This codes for CASSLLTGQRGDTQYF.

V gene TRBV9 combines with J gene TRBJ2-1; 7 positions agree with TRBD2. Per germline, CDR1 SGDLS and CDR2 YYNGEE. Losses at the gene ends were 6 bases for V and 0 bases for J; bases not matched to a gene: 6. The CDR3 sequence is 15 residues long. CDR3 in amino acids: CASTPAGSSYNEQFF. Written as DNA, the CDR3 is TGTGCCAGCACCCCAGCGGGGAGCTCCTACAATGAGCAGTTCTTC.

In its sample, this clonotype was seen once. The chain combines TRBV6-2 or TRBV6-3 with TRBJ2-1; TRBD1 is a possible D gene (6 bases). Looked up from germline, CDR1 is MNHEY and CDR2 is SVGEGT. CDR3 length: 16 residues. The V and J ends lost 6 bases and 14 bases respectively, with 29 bases between them. The CDR3 spells CASSYRAGLAENWEFF. The CDR3 DNA reads TGTGCCAGCAGCTACAGGGCCGGCCTAGCTGAGAATTGGGAGTTCTTC.

This clonotype was seen more than once but under ten times. The rearrangement uses TRBV5-1 and TRBJ1-1; a possible D gene is TRBD1 (5 bases). CDR1 and CDR2 from the germline V gene are SGHRS and YFSETQ. This CDR3 is built from 14 residues. Trimming shortened V by 0 bases and J by 7 bases, and 13 bases separated the two germline ends. The CDR3 DNA is TGCGCCAGCAGCTTGGTTTCCAGGGCGGGTGAAGCTTTCTTT. It specifies CASSLVSRAGEAFF.

In this sample, this clonotype turned up a few times. The chain has TRBV6-5 and TRBJ2-1, with a tentative D call TRBD2 (5 bases). This CDR3 has 15 residues. CDR1 and CDR2 from the germline V gene are MNHEY and SVGAGI. V was cut by 0 bases and J by 8 bases, with 14 bases left in between. This chain's CDR3 is CASSYSWASRDEQFF. In DNA form, the CDR3 reads TGTGCCAGCAGTTACTCTTGGGCTAGCCGCGATGAGCAGTTCTTC.

The table lists this clonotype with a few counts. The chain employs TRBV29-1 and TRBJ2-3; 8 bases fit TRBD2. Germline CDR1 and CDR2: SQVTM and ANQGSEA. J was trimmed by 6 bases and V by 6 bases; bases with no gene match: 8. The CDR3 contains 13 residues. The DNA of the CDR3 is TGCAGCGTGGCCGGGGGGGTACTCGATACGCAGTATTTT. This encodes CSVAGGVLDTQYF.

On this clonotype itself: A clone one base away is much larger, so this may be a read error. This chain joins TRBV20-1 and TRBJ2-2, with 11 bases lining up with TRBD2. This CDR3 is 17 amino acids long. The germline CDR1 and CDR2 sequences are DFQATT and SNEGSKA (reference sequence). The DNA of the CDR3 is TGCTGTGCTAGAGATCAGGGACTAGCGGAGAACACCGGGGAGCTGTTTTTT. This gives the protein CCARDQGLAENTGELFF.

This clonotype has a count of ten or more. The V gene is TRBV25-1, the J gene TRBJ2-7; D perhaps matches TRBD2 (5 bases). The germline gives CDR1 MGHDK, CDR2 SYGVNS. Trimming cost V 9 bases and J 2 bases, with 14 bases left between them. CDR3 length equals 13 residues. The CDR3 coding sequence is TGTGCCAGTCGAGGGTTGACCCCCTACGAGCAGTACTTC. Its translation: CASRGLTPYEQYF.

By its share, this clonotype is medium-sized (0.01 to 0.1%). This chain links TRBV7-9 with TRBJ1-2; D may be TRBD1 (6 bases). Germline-derived CDR1 and CDR2 are SEHNR and FQNEAQ (reference sequence). Trimming left V 5 bases short and J 8 bases short, with 21 bases between. The CDR3 runs 15 residues. The CDR3 coding sequence is TGTGCCAGCAGCCGAGAAGGACAGCCACCCTTGGGCTACACCTTC. Amino acid sequence: CASSREGQPPLGYTF.

This clonotype was observed at least ten times. V gene TRBV20-1 combines with J gene TRBJ2-1, with 8 bases matching TRBD1. Germline-derived CDR1 and CDR2 are DFQATT and SNEGSKA (reference sequence). This CDR3 comprises 14 residues. Trimming removed 2 bases from V and 0 bases from J; junction bases left unmatched: 0. The CDR3 spells CSARTGGSYNEQFF. The CDR3 coding sequence is TGCAGTGCTAGAACAGGGGGCTCCTACAATGAGCAGTTCTTC.

V is TRBV5-1 and J is TRBJ2-1; 7 nucleotides match TRBD2. CDR3 length: 13 amino acids. The V segment lost 6 bases and the J segment 2 bases; nucleotides outside the gene matches: 2. Germline-derived CDR1 and CDR2 are SGHRS and YFSETQ. CDR3 sequence (DNA): TGCGCCAGCACGCGGGAGACCTACAATGAGCAGTTCTTC. Encoded protein: CASTRETYNEQFF.

This clonotype was found a few times. CDR3 loop: CASCDGSSYEQYF. For the CDR3, the DNA is TGTGCCAGCTGCGACGGCAGCTCCTACGAGCAGTACTTC. This chain uses TRBV12-3 or TRBV12-4 with TRBJ2-7; D ambiguous. The V and J ends lost 8 bases and 0 bases respectively, with 11 bases between them. The CDR3 consists of 13 residues.

The genes are TRBV4-2 and TRBJ2-3, with D possibly TRBD2 on 5 matching bases. Trimming cost V 2 bases and J 2 bases, with 11 bases left between them. The CDR3 sequence is 15 residues long. Germline CDR1 LGHNA, CDR2 YNFKEQ. In nucleotides, the CDR3 is TGTGCCAGCAGCCAACCGACCGGGAACACAGATACGCAGTATTTT. It is translated as CASSQPTGNTDTQYF.

The chain carries TRBV3-1 and TRBJ2-7; 9 bases line up with TRBD2. The CDR3 contains 14 residues. The V gene end was trimmed by 7 bases and the J gene end by 5 bases; junction bases not matched to a gene: 9. CDR1 LGHDT and CDR2 YNNKEL come from the germline V gene (reference sequence). This CDR3 reads CASTMLAGVDEQYF. Written as DNA, the CDR3 is TGTGCCAGCACCATGTTAGCGGGAGTTGACGAGCAGTACTTC.

The sample holds many counts of this clonotype. The chain recombines TRBV12-3 or TRBV12-4 with TRBJ2-7; 14 bases fit TRBD2. The V segment lost 5 bases and the J segment 6 bases; nucleotides outside the gene matches: 3. CDR3 size: 14 residues. CDR3 DNA: TGTGCCAGCAGTAGGGGACTAGCGGGAGCCGAGCAGTACTTC. It encodes CASSRGLAGAEQYF.

V and J are TRBV7-2 and TRBJ2-7; D tentatively reads TRBD1 or TRBD2 (5 bases each). V lost 3 bases and J lost 3, with 12 bases in between. Per the germline V gene, CDR1 is SGHTA and CDR2 is FQGNSA. The CDR3 extends over 14 amino acids. This CDR3 reads CASSLVGGIYEQYF. CDR3 in DNA: TGTGCCAGCAGCTTGGTTGGGGGTATCTACGAGCAGTACTTC.

The chain has TRBV5-1 and TRBJ2-7; TRBD2 agrees at 12 bases. CDR3 length: 15 amino acids. V shed 4 bases, J shed 7 bases, and the junction held 9 bases outside the gene matches. Per germline, CDR1 SGHRS and CDR2 YFSETQ. The CDR3 bases are TGCGCCAGCAGCACGTCTAGCGGGAGGGCGCGTGAGCAGTACTTC. Amino acids: CASSTSSGRAREQYF.

The chain is built from TRBV11-1 and TRBJ1-1; D not resolved. The germline V gene encodes CDR1 SGHAT and CDR2 FQDESV (reference sequence). The V end was cut by 2 bases, the J end by 0 bases, with 13 bases between. CDR3 length equals 16 residues. DNA of the CDR3: TGTGCCAGCAGCTTACAGGACCATACCATGAACACTGAAGCTTTCTTT. Protein product: CASSLQDHTMNTEAFF.

This clonotype was seen a few times. The chain recombines TRBV7-9 with TRBJ2-4; possible D gene TRBD2, 5 bases. From germline, CDR1 is SEHNR and CDR2 FQNEAQ (reference sequence). CDR3 length equals 14 residues. Deletions cut 5 bases from V and 7 bases from J, with 15 bases between. CDR3 nucleotides: TGTGCCAGCAGCCCCGGAGGCCCGGGGAACATTCAGTACTTC. Translated, it gives CASSPGGPGNIQYF.